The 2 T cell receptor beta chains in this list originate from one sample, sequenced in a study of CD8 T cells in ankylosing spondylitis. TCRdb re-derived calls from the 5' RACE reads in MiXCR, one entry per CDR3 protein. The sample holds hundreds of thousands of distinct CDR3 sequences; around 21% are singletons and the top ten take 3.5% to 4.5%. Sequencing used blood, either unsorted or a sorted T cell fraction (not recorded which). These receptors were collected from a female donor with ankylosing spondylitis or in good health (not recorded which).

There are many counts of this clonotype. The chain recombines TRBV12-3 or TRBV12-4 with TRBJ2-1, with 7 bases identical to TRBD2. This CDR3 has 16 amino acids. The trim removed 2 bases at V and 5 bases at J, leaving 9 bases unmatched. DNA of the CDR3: TGTGCCAGCAGTTTACCTTGGCTAGCGGAGCACAATGAGCAGTTCTTC. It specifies CASSLPWLAEHNEQFF.

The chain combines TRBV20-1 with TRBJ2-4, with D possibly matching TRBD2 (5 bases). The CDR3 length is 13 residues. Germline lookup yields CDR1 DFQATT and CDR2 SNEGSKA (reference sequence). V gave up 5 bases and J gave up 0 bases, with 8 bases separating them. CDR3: CSAEGIAKNIQYF. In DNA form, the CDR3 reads TGCAGTGCTGAGGGTATAGCCAAAAACATTCAGTACTTC.